Each of the 10 T cell receptor beta chains below was sequenced from the same sample in a study of T cell repertoires in cytomegalovirus infection. TCRdb re-called the reads through MiXCR, storing one row per CDR3 protein. Found here are 180,000 or so distinct CDR3 sequences, 17% of them singletons; the top ten hold 25%. What was sequenced was CD8+ T cells from PBMCs. The receptors originated from a human donor in good health (CMV status not recorded). Some clones in this sample may be carry-over from other donors' samples.

In this sample, this clonotype turned up a few times. The genes are TRBV14 and TRBJ1-1, with 8 bases that match TRBD1. The germline V gene has CDR1 SGHDN and CDR2 FVKESK. Trimming took 1 base from V and 4 from J; bases not matched to a gene: 5. The CDR3 runs to 15 residues. The DNA of the CDR3 is TGTGCCAGCAGCCAAGTTAGAACAGGGGGCACTGAAGCTTTCTTT. Amino acid sequence: CASSQVRTGGTEAFF.

The rearrangement links TRBV29-1 to TRBJ1-1; D unclear. Germline CDR1 and CDR2: SQVTM and ANQGSEA. Trimming left V 3 bases short and J 0 bases short, with 5 bases between. This CDR3 is built from 12 residues. The CDR3 loop reads CSVDALNTEAFF. In nucleotides, the CDR3 is TGCAGCGTTGACGCTCTGAACACTGAAGCTTTCTTT.

In this sample, this clonotype turned up a few times. The rearrangement links TRBV6-1 to TRBJ2-6, with D possibly TRBD1 on 6 matching bases. The length of the CDR3 is 13 residues. CDR1 is MNHNS and CDR2 is SASEGT in the germline V gene. The V gene lost 5 bases and the J gene lost 11 bases, with 13 bases spanning the gap. CDR3 DNA: TGTGCCAGCAGTATCGGGACACCCGACGTCCTGACTTTC. Its translation: CASSIGTPDVLTF.

There are a few counts of this clonotype. This chain links TRBV4-3 with TRBJ1-2, with 9 bases identical to TRBD1. The CDR3 sequence is 16 residues long. The germline gives CDR1 LGHNA, CDR2 YSLEER. V was pared by 0 bases and J by 4 bases, with 6 bases of the junction left unmatched. This CDR3 is CASSQEVGQGGYGYTF. The CDR3 DNA sequence: TGCGCCAGCAGCCAAGAAGTGGGACAGGGAGGCTATGGCTACACCTTC.

The chain has TRBV7-8 and TRBJ2-6; TRBD2 agrees at 13 bases. Germline CDR1 SGHVS, CDR2 FQNEAQ. The CDR3 is made up of 19 amino acids. J was trimmed by 2 bases and V by 3 bases; bases with no gene match: 7. Here the CDR3 reads CASSFYPGTSGTGANVLTF. CDR3 nucleotide sequence: TGTGCCAGCAGCTTCTATCCCGGGACTAGCGGGACTGGGGCCAACGTCCTGACTTTC.

The chain combines TRBV20-1 with TRBJ1-1, with D unresolved. From germline, CDR1 is DFQATT and CDR2 SNEGSKA (reference sequence). Trimming stripped 3 bases from V and 5 bases from J, with 7 bases between. The CDR3 spans 11 residues. The CDR3 sequence is CSARKETEAFF. The CDR3 nucleotides read TGCAGTGCTAGGAAGGAAACTGAAGCTTTCTTT.

Only a few counts were recorded for this clonotype. CDR3 region: CASSGLVNEQFF. CDR3 sequence (DNA): TGTGCCAGCAGCGGACTAGTCAATGAGCAGTTCTTC. The J gene is TRBJ2-1, the V gene TRBV27; TRBD2 agrees at 7 bases. This CDR3 spans 12 amino acids. Germline trimming cut 6 bases from V and 6 bases from J; bases unmatched to any gene: 2. Per the germline V gene, CDR1 is MNHEY and CDR2 is SMNVEV (reference sequence).

This clonotype turned up a few times. The DNA for the CDR3 is TGCAGTGCTGCCCCCGAAGGGGGTTTGCCCGGGGAGCTGTTTTTT. Protein product: CSAAPEGGLPGELFF. The chain employs TRBV20-1 and TRBJ2-2, with a tentative D call TRBD1 (6 bases). The V gene's germline CDR1 is DFQATT and CDR2 SNEGSKA (reference sequence). This CDR3 comprises 15 residues. The ends were cut back, 5 bases at V and 6 bases at J, with 19 bases in the middle.

This clonotype was counted only a few times. The chain has TRBV29-1 and TRBJ2-2; D is perhaps TRBD1 (6 bases). Trimming shortened V by 3 bases and J by 1 base, and 9 bases separated the two germline ends. Per the germline V gene, CDR1 is SQVTM and CDR2 is ANQGSEA. CDR3 size: 14 residues. The CDR3, as DNA: TGCAGCGTTGAGAGGGGGATGAACACCGGGGAGCTGTTTTTT. Translation: CSVERGMNTGELFF.

This clonotype was picked up many times. This rearrangement joins TRBV12-3 or TRBV12-4 to TRBJ2-5; D not certain. The CDR3 is made up of 12 amino acids. Trimming cost V 3 bases and J 4 bases, with 6 bases left between them. Here the CDR3 reads CASSFSGETQYF. The CDR3 bases are TGTGCCAGCAGTTTTAGTGGAGAGACCCAGTACTTC.